What follows are 25 T cell receptor beta chains derived from one specimen sequenced in a study of cytomegalovirus exposure and HLA in healthy donors. PCR employed 60 Vbeta and 13 Jbeta primers. Libraries were prepared by immunoSEQ multiplex PCR; TCRdb keeps only in-frame clonotypes and omits some of them. The repertoire includes approximately 120,000 clones, 76% of them detected once, and roughly 8% sits in the top ten. Sequences were obtained from PBMCs. The origin of the receptors is a woman aged 45 to 65 in good health and CMV-seropositive.

The chain uses TRBV5-6 and TRBJ1-4, with TRBD1 identical over 7 bases. The CDR3 extends over 16 amino acids. Unmatched junction bases numbered 10, after V lost 1 base and J lost 7 bases. Looked up from germline, CDR1 is SGHDT and CDR2 is YYEEEE. The CDR3: CASSLQGGVLGEKLFF. CDR3 bases: TGTGCCAGCAGCTTGCAAGGGGGCGTGTTGGGTGAAAAACTGTTTTTT.

The chain couples TRBV7-3 to TRBJ1-1; 7 nucleotides agree with TRBD1. CDR1 is SGHTA and CDR2 is FQGTGA in the germline V gene. The CDR3 totals 13 residues. The V gene end was trimmed by 4 bases and the J gene end by 4 bases; junction bases not matched to a gene: 3. This CDR3 reads CASSSTGTTEAFF. The CDR3 DNA is TGTGCCAGCAGCTCGACAGGGACCACTGAAGCTTTCTTT.

This rearrangement joins TRBV11-2 to TRBJ2-2, with 8 bases fitting TRBD2. The CDR3 has 17 residues. Losses at the gene ends were 4 bases for V and 5 bases for J; bases not matched to a gene: 12. The germline V gene encodes CDR1 SGHAT and CDR2 FQNNGV. CDR3 DNA: TGTGCCAGCAGCTCGCCGTGGACTAGCTTTGATACCGGGGAGCTGTTTTTT. This codes for CASSSPWTSFDTGELFF.

The V call is TRBV7-8, the J call TRBJ1-4, with TRBD1 as a possible D gene (5 bases). The CDR3 covers 17 residues. The germline V and J ends were trimmed by 5 bases and 0 bases, with 16 bases remaining between them. Per the germline V gene, CDR1 is SGHVS and CDR2 is FQNEAQ. CDR3 sequence reads: CASSPYPGHSTNEKLFF. In nucleotides, the CDR3 is TGTGCCAGCAGCCCATATCCTGGACATTCAACTAATGAAAAACTGTTTTTT.

The V gene is TRBV6-1, the J gene TRBJ2-3, with 9 bases aligning to TRBD1. The CDR3 covers 14 residues. Trimming at V came to 8 bases and at J to 6 bases, leaving 9 bases not matched to a gene. Per the germline V gene, CDR1 is MNHNS and CDR2 is SASEGT. In nucleotides, the CDR3 is TGTGCCAGCGACAGGGGGTTAAGTATGGATACGCAGTATTTT. It specifies CASDRGLSMDTQYF.

The chain couples TRBV21-1 to TRBJ1-5; TRBD1 was called by the table and not checked on the DNA. TRBV21-1 constitutes a pseudogene. The CDR3 has 17 amino acids. For the CDR3, the DNA is TGTGCCAGCAGCAAACCCCGGACAGGGAAAGGCAATCAGCCCCAGCATTTT. Protein product: CASSKPRTGKGNQPQHF.

The chain combines TRBV7-2 with TRBJ1-5; 7 bases line up with TRBD1. The germline CDR1 and CDR2 sequences are SGHTA and FQGNSA. This CDR3 is 14 amino acids long. The V segment lost 3 bases and the J segment 5 bases; nucleotides outside the gene matches: 4. CDR3 residues: CASSLRQGDQPQHF. DNA for the CDR3: TGTGCCAGCAGCTTGCGGCAGGGGGATCAGCCCCAGCATTTT.

The chain uses TRBV27 and TRBJ2-7; TRBD1 matches 9 bases. J lost 7 bases, V lost 11 bases, and 9 bases had no gene match. Germline V lookup: CDR1 MNHEY, CDR2 SMNVEV (reference sequence). The CDR3 consists of 12 residues. The chain's CDR3 is CAAGTGGREQYF. CDR3 coding DNA: TGTGCCGCCGGAACAGGGGGCAGAGAGCAGTACTTC.

The rearrangement links TRBV12-5 to TRBJ1-5; perhaps TRBD1 as D (6 bases). Germline V gene lookup returns CDR1 LGHNT and CDR2 FRNRAP. This CDR3 has 16 amino acids. V was trimmed by 0 bases and J by 7 bases, leaving 16 bases between them. CDR3 in amino acids: CASGLVLGQGRQPQHF. CDR3 bases: TGTGCTAGTGGTTTGGTACTGGGGCAGGGGAGACAGCCCCAGCATTTT.

The gene calls are TRBV27 and TRBJ2-3, with 8 nucleotides matching TRBD2. In germline, CDR1 is MNHEY, CDR2 SMNVEV (reference sequence). The V and J ends lost 5 bases and 2 bases, in that order; junction bases with no gene match: 3. This CDR3 comprises 14 residues. The CDR3 coding sequence is TGTGCCAGCAGTCGACTAGCGCTCACAGATACGCAGTATTTT. Its protein product is CASSRLALTDTQYF.

The chain recombines TRBV29-1 with TRBJ2-5; TRBD2 agrees at 7 bases. CDR3 size: 13 residues. CDR1 SQVTM and CDR2 ANQGSEA come from the germline V gene. Trimming took 3 bases from V and 1 from J; bases not matched to a gene: 2. CDR3 in amino acids: CSVESSGQETQYF. The CDR3 coding sequence is TGCAGCGTTGAGTCTAGCGGCCAAGAGACCCAGTACTTC.

CDR3 amino acids: CASSQDLTSGSHEQYF. DNA of the CDR3: TGCGCCAGCAGCCAAGATTTGACTAGCGGGAGTCACGAGCAGTACTTC. The rearrangement uses TRBV4-1 and TRBJ2-7, with 12 bases lining up with TRBD2. Germline V lookup: CDR1 MGHRA, CDR2 YSYEKL. There are 16 residues in the CDR3. Trimming removed 0 bases from V and 5 bases from J; junction bases left unmatched: 5.

The rearrangement joins TRBV10-3 to TRBJ1-1; possible D gene TRBD1, 5 bases. The CDR3 length is 13 residues. Germline lookup yields CDR1 ENHRY and CDR2 SYGVKD. V was pared by 3 bases and J by 11 bases, with 16 bases between. This CDR3 is CAISDRTPREAFF. The DNA of the CDR3 is TGTGCCATCAGTGATAGGACACCACGAGAGGCTTTCTTT.

Concerning this clone itself: The identical CDR3 is also encoded by other nucleotide sequences in the sample. The chain links TRBV18 to TRBJ2-2; 7 nucleotides agree with TRBD1. The CDR3 is 15 residues long. The junction had 1 base not matched to a gene; V was cut back by 3 bases and J by 0 bases. Germline V CDR1 and CDR2: KGHSH, LQKENI. The CDR3 is CASSPGTANTGELFF. As DNA, the CDR3 is TGTGCCAGCTCACCGGGGACAGCGAACACCGGGGAGCTGTTTTTT.

On this clone itself: The junction does not match germline at one end; this may be a read error. This chain uses TRBV2 with TRBJ1-1; 9 bases align to TRBD1. Germline V gene lookup returns CDR1 SNHLY and CDR2 FYNNEI. CDR3 size: 13 residues. The CDR3 bases are TGTGCCAGCAGTGAAATGGGACAGGGAGTGTTGTACTTT. Translated, it gives CASSEMGQGVLYF.

The CDR3 loop reads CASGLAGPYNEQFF. In DNA form, the CDR3 reads TGTGCCAGCGGCCTGGCGGGTCCTTACAATGAGCAGTTCTTC. The genes are TRBV27 and TRBJ2-1; D is possibly TRBD2 (5 bases). There are 14 residues in the CDR3. With 8 bases removed from V and 4 bases from J, the gap between germline ends came to 15 bases. Germline CDR1 is MNHEY and CDR2 is SMNVEV (reference sequence).

The genes are TRBV7-3 and TRBJ2-1, with 10 nucleotides matching TRBD2. Looked up from germline, CDR1 is SGHTA and CDR2 is FQGTGA. This CDR3 has 15 residues. The V and J ends lost 4 bases and 10 bases, in that order; junction bases with no gene match: 10. This CDR3 is CASSSAGGPTGEQFF. In DNA form, the CDR3 reads TGTGCCAGCAGCTCAGCGGGGGGGCCGACCGGGGAGCAGTTCTTC.

J is TRBJ2-7 and V is TRBV19, with 9 bases lining up with TRBD1. With V trimmed by 1 base and J by 2 bases, 3 bases remained unmatched. CDR1 is LNHDA, CDR2 SQIVND, per germline (reference sequence). The length of the CDR3 is 15 residues. The CDR3 loop is CASSIGTGAPYEQYF. CDR3 sequence (DNA): TGTGCCAGTAGTATAGGGACAGGGGCTCCCTACGAGCAGTACTTC.

This sequence joins TRBV7-3 and TRBJ2-1; 14 bases match TRBD2. This CDR3 has 16 residues. Germline CDR1 is SGHTA and CDR2 is FQGTGA. The ends lost 2 bases at V and 7 bases at J; junction bases unmatched: 4. CDR3 coding DNA: TGTGCCAGCAGCTTAGGCGGGACTAGCGGGGGAAATGAGCAGTTCTTC. Protein: CASSLGGTSGGNEQFF. The full variable domain, with the rest looked up from reference TRBV7-3 and TRBJ2-1, is GAGVSQTPSNKVTEKGKYVELRCDPISGHTALYWYRQSLGQGPEFLIYFQGTGAADDSGLPNDRFFAVRPEGSVSTLKIQRTERGDSAVYLCASSLGGTSGGNEQFFGPGTRLTVL.

The chain links TRBV6-5 to TRBJ2-1; 7 bases are shared with TRBD1. Losses at the gene ends were 6 bases for V and 7 bases for J; bases not matched to a gene: 9. Germline CDR1 and CDR2: MNHEY and SVGAGI. The CDR3 is 14 amino acids. CDR3 sequence reads: CASRPGQLTNEQFF. The CDR3 DNA reads TGTGCCAGCAGGCCGGGACAGCTGACAAATGAGCAGTTCTTC.

Only one count was recorded for this clone. The CDR3 bases are TGCGCCAGCAGCTTGAGCAGCGGCCAAGAGACCCAGTACTTC. This codes for CASSLSSGQETQYF. The rearrangement links TRBV5-1 to TRBJ2-5; TRBD2 is a possible D gene (5 bases). The V gene lost 1 base and the J gene lost 1 base, with 8 bases spanning the gap. Per germline, CDR1 SGHRS and CDR2 YFSETQ. The CDR3 has 14 amino acids.

The chain carries TRBV9 and TRBJ1-2; maybe TRBD1 (6 bases). Germline CDR1 reads SGDLS; CDR2 reads YYNGEE. Trimming pared 0 bases from V and 2 bases from J, leaving 11 bases between. The length of the CDR3 is 15 residues. The CDR3 nucleotides are TGTGCCAGCAGCGTAGCCCCCACAGGGAACTATGGCTACACCTTC. Residues: CASSVAPTGNYGYTF.

The chain links TRBV5-4 to TRBJ1-1; the D gene is possibly TRBD1 (5 bases). V gave up 1 base and J gave up 7 bases, with 11 bases separating them. Germline CDR1 is SGHNT and CDR2 is YYREEE (reference sequence). The CDR3 totals 13 residues. The CDR3 bases are TGTGCCAGCAGCTTGTGGCAGGGCAGTGAAGCTTTCTTT. It translates to CASSLWQGSEAFF.

J is TRBJ2-7 and V is TRBV6-6; D ambiguous. CDR3 length: 12 residues. Germline V gene sequence: CDR1 MNHNY, CDR2 SVGAGI (reference sequence). The V end lost 7 bases, the J end lost 1 base, and 8 bases lay between the germline ends. CDR3 in DNA: TGTGCCAGCACAGACAATTCCTACGAGCAGTACTTC. Translation: CASTDNSYEQYF.

The genes are TRBV5-6 and TRBJ1-2; D perhaps matches TRBD1 (5 bases). This CDR3 is 12 amino acids long. V dropped 2 bases and J dropped 8 bases, with 10 bases sitting between them. CDR1 is SGHDT, CDR2 YYEEEE, per germline. Here the CDR3 reads CASSFRARGYTF. In nucleotides, the CDR3 is TGTGCCAGCAGCTTCAGGGCGAGGGGCTACACCTTC. Using reference TRBV5-6 and TRBJ1-2 for the parts outside the CDR3, the full variable domain is DAGVTQSPTHLIKTRGQQVTLRCSPKSGHDTVSWYQQALGQGPQFIFQYYEEEERQRGNFPDRFSGHQFPNYSSELNVNALLLGDSALYLCASSFRARGYTFGSGTRLTVV.